The 30 T cell receptor beta chains below all came from one sample that was sequenced in a study of T cell changes during pregnancy in multiple sclerosis (dated by TCRdb to between 2019 and 2020). The library relied on the immunoSEQ multiplex PCR assay. Entries here come from immuneACCESS through TCRdb and include only in-frame sequences with V and J called. Some clones fail to appear in such tables; in the studies checked, an unresolved V gene covers under half of the shortfall, and the cause of the remainder is unknown. Across this sample there are approximately 63,000 clones, with about 93% seen only once. Of the sample, less than 3.5% is held by the ten largest clones. The starting material was CD8+ T cells from peripheral blood mononuclear cells, obtained in the third trimester of pregnancy. These TCRs come from a female donor with multiple sclerosis, enrolled in a pregnancy study.

The chain uses TRBV4-3 and TRBJ1-2; D remains ambiguous. V lost 0 bases and J lost 4, with 21 bases in between. This CDR3 has 18 amino acids. Germline V gene data show CDR1 as LGHNA and CDR2 as YSLEER. The CDR3 protein is CASSQDLGGGNGLYGYTF. CDR3 nucleotides: TGCGCCAGCAGCCAAGATCTGGGTGGAGGCAATGGGCTCTATGGCTACACCTTC.

The chain links TRBV12-5 to TRBJ2-1; 8 nucleotides match TRBD2. The V and J ends lost 2 bases and 5 bases, in that order; junction bases with no gene match: 5. Per germline, CDR1 LGHNT and CDR2 FRNRAP. The CDR3 spans 15 residues. The CDR3 sequence is CASGLLPGGDNEQFF. The CDR3 DNA sequence: TGTGCTAGTGGTTTGCTCCCGGGAGGGGACAATGAGCAGTTCTTC. Complete variable domain (other parts from reference TRBV12-5 and TRBJ2-1): DARVTQTPRHKVTEMGQEVTMRCQPILGHNTVFWYRQTMMQGLELLAYFRNRAPLDDSGMPKDRFSAEMPDATLATLKIQPSEPRDSAVYFCASGLLPGGDNEQFFGPGTRLTVL.

The chain joins TRBV19 to TRBJ2-7, with TRBD2 identical over 7 bases. This CDR3 has 14 residues. The junction had 10 bases not matched to a gene; V was cut back by 5 bases and J by 6 bases. Germline assignment: CDR1 LNHDA and CDR2 SQIVND (reference sequence). CDR3 sequence: CASSSSGANREQYF. CDR3 nucleotide sequence: TGTGCCAGTAGTTCTAGCGGAGCCAACCGCGAGCAGTACTTC.

The V gene is TRBV28, the J gene TRBJ2-7; 8 bases line up with TRBD1. V shed 4 bases, J shed 3 bases, and the junction held 5 bases outside the gene matches. Germline V gives CDR1 MDHEN, CDR2 SYDVKM. CDR3 length equals 14 residues. In nucleotides, the CDR3 is TGTGCCAGCAGTTCCGGGACAGGACACTACGAGCAGTACTTC. Translation: CASSSGTGHYEQYF.

This clone was observed a handful of times. This chain links TRBV19 with TRBJ1-1; D may be TRBD1 (6 bases). Germline CDR1 and CDR2: LNHDA and SQIVND (reference sequence). Trimming left V 5 bases short and J 3 bases short, with 7 bases between. This CDR3 is built from 12 residues. In DNA form, the CDR3 reads TGTGCCAGTAGTGCAGGGGACACTGAAGCTTTCTTT. Residues: CASSAGDTEAFF.

The rearrangement joins TRBV7-9 to TRBJ1-1; D is unresolved. The V end lost 7 bases, the J end lost 1 base, and 13 bases lay between the germline ends. This CDR3 is built from 14 residues. Per the germline V gene, CDR1 is SEHNR and CDR2 is FQNEAQ (reference sequence). The CDR3 here is CASNRETPNTEAFF. CDR3 sequence (DNA): TGTGCCAGCAACCGAGAAACCCCGAACACTGAAGCTTTCTTT.

The gene calls are TRBV5-6 and TRBJ2-5; 12 bases match TRBD2. J lost 4 bases, V lost 3 bases, and 1 base had no gene match. This CDR3 region has 14 residues. Germline CDR1 is SGHDT and CDR2 is YYEEEE. CDR3 protein: CASSSGLAGETQYF. CDR3 coding DNA: TGTGCCAGCAGCTCGGGACTAGCGGGAGAGACCCAGTACTTC.

This chain links TRBV27 with TRBJ2-3; D might be TRBD2 (5 bases). Germline-derived CDR1 and CDR2 are MNHEY and SMNVEV (reference sequence). V shed 8 bases and J shed 0 bases, with 9 bases lying between them. CDR3 length: 13 residues. CDR3 DNA: TGTGCCAGCCGGAGGTCCAGCACAGATACGCAGTATTTT. Translating it yields CASRRSSTDTQYF.

The chain carries TRBV9 and TRBJ1-1; 9 nucleotides match TRBD1. Germline lookup yields CDR1 SGDLS and CDR2 YYNGEE. The V gene end was trimmed by 4 bases and the J gene end by 0 bases; junction bases not matched to a gene: 7. CDR3 length: 16 amino acids. In DNA form, the CDR3 reads TGTGCCAGCAGCTCCGGACAGGGGTCATTGAACACTGAAGCTTTCTTT. It codes for CASSSGQGSLNTEAFF.

The chain is built from TRBV27 and TRBJ2-7; D might be TRBD1 (7 bases). Germline V CDR1 and CDR2: MNHEY, SMNVEV (reference sequence). CDR3 length: 12 amino acids. V was clipped by 5 bases and J by 6 bases, with 11 bases between them. The CDR3 sequence: CASSRQGGEQYF. CDR3 DNA sequence: TGTGCCAGCAGTAGACAGGGAGGCGAGCAGTACTTC.

This sequence joins TRBV5-1 and TRBJ2-3, with 12 bases identical to TRBD2. Germline V gene lookup returns CDR1 SGHRS and CDR2 YFSETQ. This CDR3 has 16 residues. Trimming took 3 bases from V and 0 from J; bases not matched to a gene: 2. The CDR3 is CASSSGLAGSTDTQYF. The CDR3 DNA is TGCGCCAGCAGCTCGGGACTAGCGGGTAGCACAGATACGCAGTATTTT.

The sample holds a few counts of this clone. The chain combines TRBV30 with TRBJ1-1; tentatively, D is TRBD1 (6 bases). V lost 8 bases to trimming and J lost 11 bases, with 15 bases between them. This CDR3 contains 10 residues. Per germline, CDR1 GTSNPN and CDR2 SVGIG (reference sequence). The CDR3 nucleotides read TGTGCCGGTGAAACAGGGATGGCTTTCTTT. Its protein product is CAGETGMAFF.

The V gene is TRBV30, the J gene TRBJ2-5, with 9 bases lining up with TRBD2. With 0 bases clipped from V and 4 bases from J, the junction kept 12 bases outside the gene matches. The CDR3 extends over 17 amino acids. CDR1 is GTSNPN, CDR2 SVGIG, per germline (reference sequence). The CDR3 bases are TGTGCCTGGAGTGTACTGGCGGGAGGGCCTCTCCGAGAGACCCAGTACTTC. Its protein product is CAWSVLAGGPLRETQYF.

The rearrangement uses TRBV27 and TRBJ1-2; D call uncertain. Germline assignment: CDR1 MNHEY and CDR2 SMNVEV (reference sequence). CDR3 length: 12 amino acids. V was pared by 4 bases and J by 8 bases, with 11 bases between. CDR3 region: CASSSPGWGYTF. The CDR3 DNA reads TGTGCCAGCAGTTCTCCGGGGTGGGGCTACACCTTC.

The chain uses TRBV28 and TRBJ2-7, with 13 bases that match TRBD2. The J segment lost 7 bases and the V segment lost 5 bases, leaving 8 bases of the junction unmatched. The germline V gene encodes CDR1 MDHEN and CDR2 SYDVKM. This CDR3 comprises 15 residues. For the CDR3, the DNA is TGTGCCAGCAGTCCCTCGGGACTAGCGGGATGGGAGCAGTACTTC. It encodes CASSPSGLAGWEQYF.

V usage is TRBV7-8 and J usage is TRBJ1-3, with D unresolved. Germline loops: CDR1 SGHVS, CDR2 FQNEAQ. V lost 1 base and J lost 4, with 8 bases in between. CDR3 length: 14 amino acids. The CDR3 sequence: CASSLGAAGNTIYF. The DNA of the CDR3 is TGTGCCAGCAGCTTAGGGGCCGCGGGAAACACCATATATTTT.

V is TRBV7-2 and J is TRBJ1-1; the D gene is possibly TRBD1 (5 bases). This CDR3 spans 14 amino acids. Germline lookup yields CDR1 SGHTA and CDR2 FQGNSA. Trimming pared 2 bases from V and 0 bases from J, leaving 7 bases between. The CDR3 loop reads CASSLLRVNTEAFF. The CDR3 coding sequence is TGTGCCAGCAGCTTACTCAGGGTGAACACTGAAGCTTTCTTT. The entire variable domain, with the rest obtained from reference TRBV7-2 and TRBJ1-1, is as follows: GAGVSQSPSNKVTEKGKDVELRCDPISGHTALYWYRQSLGQGLEFLIYFQGNSAPDKSGLPSDRFSAERTGGSVSTLTIQRTQQEDSAVYLCASSLLRVNTEAFFGQGTRLTVV.

V and J are TRBV27 and TRBJ1-5; D perhaps matches TRBD1 (5 bases). Trimming removed 0 bases from V and 5 bases from J, with 8 bases in between. The CDR3 extends over 14 amino acids. The V gene's germline CDR1 is MNHEY and CDR2 SMNVEV (reference sequence). Written as DNA, the CDR3 is TGTGCCAGCAGTTTATCAGGGGCGGATCAGCCCCAGCATTTT. Its translation is CASSLSGADQPQHF.

The J gene is TRBJ2-1, the V gene TRBV6-6; the match to TRBD1 covers 11 bases. Unmatched junction bases numbered 1, after V lost 8 bases and J lost 4 bases. The CDR3 runs 13 residues. The germline gives CDR1 MNHNY, CDR2 SVGAGI (reference sequence). This CDR3 is CASGTGGYNEQFF. Written as DNA, the CDR3 is TGTGCCAGCGGGACAGGGGGGTACAATGAGCAGTTCTTC.

The gene calls are TRBV5-1 and TRBJ2-5; 7 nucleotides match TRBD1. V lost 4 bases and J lost 1; bases outside the gene matches: 7. This CDR3 region has 15 residues. Germline V gene sequence: CDR1 SGHRS, CDR2 YFSETQ. The DNA for the CDR3 is TGCGCCAGCAGCCCCCCGGCAGGGGGCCAAGAGACCCAGTACTTC. Amino acids: CASSPPAGGQETQYF. The full variable domain, in which reference TRBV5-1 and TRBJ2-5 provide the parts outside the CDR3, is KAGVTQTPRYLIKTRGQQVTLSCSPISGHRSVSWYQQTPGQGLQFLFEYFSETQRNKGNFPGRFSGRQFSNSRSEMNVSTLELGDSALYLCASSPPAGGQETQYFGPGTRLLVL.

CDR3 in DNA: TGTGCCAGTATTACGGGGACAGGCGGGAACACTGAAGCTTTCTTT. It encodes CASITGTGGNTEAFF. The chain is built from TRBV19 and TRBJ1-1; 8 bases are shared with TRBD1. The V and J ends lost 7 bases and 1 base, in that order; junction bases with no gene match: 8. The CDR3 consists of 15 residues. The germline V gene encodes CDR1 LNHDA and CDR2 SQIVND (reference sequence).

The chain couples TRBV27 to TRBJ2-1; TRBD2 agrees at 9 bases. V lost 6 bases and J lost 10; bases outside the gene matches: 7. The CDR3 runs to 13 residues. Germline V gene data show CDR1 as MNHEY and CDR2 as SMNVEV (reference sequence). The CDR3 coding sequence is TGTGCCAGCAGGGTGGCGGGAGGGCCCGAGCAGTTCTTC. Translation: CASRVAGGPEQFF.

The rearrangement joins TRBV27 to TRBJ1-5; 9 bases agree with TRBD1. Germline CDR1 reads MNHEY; CDR2 reads SMNVEV (reference sequence). Unmatched junction bases numbered 7, after V lost 5 bases and J lost 2 bases. There are 16 residues in the CDR3. The CDR3 reads CASSPYRTGGNQPQHF. The CDR3 DNA sequence: TGTGCCAGCAGTCCATACCGGACAGGGGGCAATCAGCCCCAGCATTTT.

The V gene is TRBV19, the J gene TRBJ2-7; no firm D call. Germline V CDR1 and CDR2: LNHDA, SQIVND (reference sequence). Trimming left V 6 bases short and J 3 bases short, with 6 bases between. The CDR3 runs to 11 residues. The CDR3 sequence: CASSNSYEQYF. The CDR3, as DNA: TGTGCCAGTAGCAACAGCTACGAGCAGTACTTC.

The chain couples TRBV28 to TRBJ1-2; a possible D gene is TRBD1 (5 bases). CDR1 is MDHEN and CDR2 is SYDVKM in the germline V gene. V was pared by 6 bases and J by 3 bases, with 29 bases between. The CDR3 is 19 amino acids. The CDR3 DNA follows: TGTGCCAGCAGCCACAGGTTAGGATTTGTACCTGCCCCCTACTATGGCTACACCTTC. Its translation is CASSHRLGFVPAPYYGYTF.

The V and J genes are TRBV5-1 and TRBJ2-1, with TRBD2 identical over 7 bases. Germline V gene sequence: CDR1 SGHRS, CDR2 YFSETQ. Trimming took 3 bases from V and 6 from J; bases not matched to a gene: 6. This CDR3 comprises 14 residues. The CDR3 is CASSSSGTTNEQFF. As DNA, the CDR3 is TGCGCCAGCAGCTCATCCGGGACTACCAATGAGCAGTTCTTC. Variable domain in full (rest from reference TRBV5-1 and TRBJ2-1): KAGVTQTPRYLIKTRGQQVTLSCSPISGHRSVSWYQQTPGQGLQFLFEYFSETQRNKGNFPGRFSGRQFSNSRSEMNVSTLELGDSALYLCASSSSGTTNEQFFGPGTRLTVL.

This clone was counted a single time. V usage is TRBV10-1 and J usage is TRBJ2-1; TRBD1 matches at 7 bases. Trimming cost V 9 bases and J 2 bases; bases outside gene matches: 7. Germline CDR1 is WNHNN and CDR2 is SYGVQD (reference sequence). The CDR3 runs 14 residues. CDR3 coding DNA: TGCGCCAGTCCCGGGACAGACACCTACAATGAGCAGTTCTTC. It translates to CASPGTDTYNEQFF.

V gene TRBV29-1 combines with J gene TRBJ2-5; D possibly corresponds to TRBD1 (6 bases). The V and J ends lost 3 bases and 6 bases respectively, with 11 bases between them. The CDR3 extends over 12 amino acids. Per germline, CDR1 SQVTM and CDR2 ANQGSEA. The CDR3 reads CSVEGRGKTQYF. In DNA form, the CDR3 reads TGCAGCGTTGAGGGCAGGGGAAAGACCCAGTACTTC.

J is TRBJ2-3 and V is TRBV28; 9 bases agree with TRBD1. V dropped 3 bases and J dropped 2; count of bases not matched to a gene: 3. The CDR3 sequence is 15 residues long. Germline V gene sequence: CDR1 MDHEN, CDR2 SYDVKM. CDR3 sequence: CASSLGTGYTDTQYF. Here the CDR3 DNA reads TGTGCCAGCAGTTTGGGGACAGGGTACACAGATACGCAGTATTTT. Full variable domain (outside the CDR3, taken from reference TRBV28 and TRBJ2-3): DVKVTQSSRYLVKRTGEKVFLECVQDMDHENMFWYRQDPGLGLRLIYFSYDVKMKEKGDIPEGYSVSREKKERFSLILESASTNQTSMYLCASSLGTGYTDTQYFGPGTRLTVL.

This clone was recorded only once. The chain is built from TRBV7-8 and TRBJ1-2; 10 bases are a match to TRBD1. Germline values: CDR1 SGHVS, CDR2 FQNEAQ. The CDR3 is made up of 14 amino acids. V lost 7 bases to trimming and J lost 6 bases; unmatched junction nucleotides: 8. The CDR3 region has the DNA TGTGCCAGCAACCTATTGACAGGGGGCGATGGCTACACCTTC. Amino acid sequence: CASNLLTGGDGYTF.